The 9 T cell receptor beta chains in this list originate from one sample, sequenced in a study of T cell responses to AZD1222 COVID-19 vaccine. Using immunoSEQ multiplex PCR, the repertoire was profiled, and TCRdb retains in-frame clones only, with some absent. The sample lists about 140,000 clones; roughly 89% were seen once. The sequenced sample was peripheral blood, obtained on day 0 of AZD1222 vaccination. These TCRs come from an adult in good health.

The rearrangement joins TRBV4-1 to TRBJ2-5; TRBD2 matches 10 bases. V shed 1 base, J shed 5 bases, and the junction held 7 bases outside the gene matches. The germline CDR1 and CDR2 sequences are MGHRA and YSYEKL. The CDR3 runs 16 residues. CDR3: CASSQGDSGGWETQYF. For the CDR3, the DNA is TGCGCCAGCAGCCAAGGAGATAGCGGGGGGTGGGAGACCCAGTACTTC.

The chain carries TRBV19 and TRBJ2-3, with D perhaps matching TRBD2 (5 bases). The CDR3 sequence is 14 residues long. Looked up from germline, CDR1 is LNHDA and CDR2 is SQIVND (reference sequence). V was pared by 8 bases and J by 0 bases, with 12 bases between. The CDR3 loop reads CASQLARSTDTQYF. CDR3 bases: TGTGCCAGTCAATTAGCGAGAAGCACAGATACGCAGTATTTT.

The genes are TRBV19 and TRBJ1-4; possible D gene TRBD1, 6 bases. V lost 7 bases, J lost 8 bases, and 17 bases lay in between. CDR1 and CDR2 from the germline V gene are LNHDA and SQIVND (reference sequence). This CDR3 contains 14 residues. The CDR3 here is CASKKGESGEKLFF. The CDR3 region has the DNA TGTGCCAGTAAGAAGGGGGAGTCAGGAGAAAAACTGTTTTTT.

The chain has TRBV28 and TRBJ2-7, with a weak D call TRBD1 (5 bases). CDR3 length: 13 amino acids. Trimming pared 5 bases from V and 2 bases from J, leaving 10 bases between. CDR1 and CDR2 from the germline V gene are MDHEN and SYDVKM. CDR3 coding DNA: TGTGCCAGCAGTCCCAGGGCCGCCTACGAGCAGTACTTC. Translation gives CASSPRAAYEQYF. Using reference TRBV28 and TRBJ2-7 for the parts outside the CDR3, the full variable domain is DVKVTQSSRYLVKRTGEKVFLECVQDMDHENMFWYRQDPGLGLRLIYFSYDVKMKEKGDIPEGYSVSREKKERFSLILESASTNQTSMYLCASSPRAAYEQYFGPGTRLTVT.

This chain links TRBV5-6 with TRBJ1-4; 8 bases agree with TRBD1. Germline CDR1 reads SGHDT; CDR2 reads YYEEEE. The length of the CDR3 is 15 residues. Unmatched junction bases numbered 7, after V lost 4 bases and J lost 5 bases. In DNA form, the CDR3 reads TGTGCCAGCAGCGCCTCAGGGGGCCCGAATGAAAAACTGTTTTTT. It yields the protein CASSASGGPNEKLFF.

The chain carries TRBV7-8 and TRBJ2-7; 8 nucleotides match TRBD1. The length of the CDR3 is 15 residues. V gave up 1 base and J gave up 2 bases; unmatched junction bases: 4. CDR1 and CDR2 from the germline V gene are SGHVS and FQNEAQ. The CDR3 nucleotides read TGTGCCAGCAGCTTAGGGACAGGGTGGACCTACGAGCAGTACTTC. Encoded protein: CASSLGTGWTYEQYF.

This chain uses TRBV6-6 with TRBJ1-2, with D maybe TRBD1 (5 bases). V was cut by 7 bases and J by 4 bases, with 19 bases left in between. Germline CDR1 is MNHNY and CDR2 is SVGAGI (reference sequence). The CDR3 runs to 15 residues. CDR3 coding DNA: TGTGCCAGCACCCCCCTGGGGCCAGACCTCTATGGCTACACCTTC. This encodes CASTPLGPDLYGYTF.

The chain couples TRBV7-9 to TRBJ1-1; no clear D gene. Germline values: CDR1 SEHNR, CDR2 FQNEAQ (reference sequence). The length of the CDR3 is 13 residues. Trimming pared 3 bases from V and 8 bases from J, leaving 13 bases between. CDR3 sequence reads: CASSLDLIQEAFF. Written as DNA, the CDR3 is TGTGCCAGCAGCTTGGACCTCATCCAAGAAGCTTTCTTT.

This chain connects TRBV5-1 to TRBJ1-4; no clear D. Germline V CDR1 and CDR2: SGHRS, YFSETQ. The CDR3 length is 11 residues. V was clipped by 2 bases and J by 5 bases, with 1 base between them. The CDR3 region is CASSLNEKLFF. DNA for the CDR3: TGCGCCAGCAGCTTAAATGAAAAACTGTTTTTT.